The 29 T cell receptor beta chains reported below all come from one sample, sequenced in a study of untreated major depressive disorder. TCRdb's copy holds only in-frame clones and misses some; the assay was immunoSEQ multiplex PCR. This sample carries about 18,000 clones, more than 70% of them seen once, and the ten largest clones take about 0.8%. Source material: CD4+ T cells from PBMCs. These receptors all stem from a woman aged 25 to 45 in good health.

The chain recombines TRBV5-6 with TRBJ1-2; 9 nucleotides align to TRBD1. Germline V gene sequence: CDR1 SGHDT, CDR2 YYEEEE. The CDR3 contains 16 residues. V trimming: 3 bases; J trimming: 4 bases; junction bases outside the gene matches: 10. CDR3 amino acids: CASSSDRGSRSYGYTF. CDR3 DNA: TGTGCCAGCAGCTCGGACAGGGGCAGTAGGAGCTATGGCTACACCTTC.

The rearrangement uses TRBV5-4 and TRBJ2-7; 11 nucleotides agree with TRBD2. There are 14 residues in the CDR3. Germline lookup yields CDR1 SGHNT and CDR2 YYREEE (reference sequence). V was clipped by 3 bases and J by 7 bases; unmatched bases: 6. CDR3 bases: TGTGCCAGCAGCTCTAAGACTAGCGGGAAAGAGCAGTACTTC. This sequence encodes CASSSKTSGKEQYF.

The rearrangement links TRBV2 to TRBJ1-1, with D unresolved. V was shortened by 9 bases and J by 0 bases, with 14 bases between the two germline ends. The CDR3 spans 14 residues. Germline V gene lookup returns CDR1 SNHLY and CDR2 FYNNEI. Written as DNA, the CDR3 is TGTGCCAGTCACAAAACGGGAATGAACACTGAAGCTTTCTTT. Translation gives CASHKTGMNTEAFF.

This clone came up once. This chain uses TRBV30 with TRBJ1-1; D may be TRBD1 (6 bases). The CDR3 is made up of 14 amino acids. The germline gives CDR1 GTSNPN, CDR2 SVGIG (reference sequence). V gave up 1 base and J gave up 3 bases, with 12 bases separating them. The CDR3 DNA follows: TGTGCCTGGAGTGGGGGGGGCCGTGACACTGAAGCTTTCTTT. Its protein product is CAWSGGGRDTEAFF.

This chain uses TRBV27 with TRBJ2-7; D may be TRBD2 (5 bases). This CDR3 spans 14 amino acids. Germline V gene data show CDR1 as MNHEY and CDR2 as SMNVEV (reference sequence). V was cut by 3 bases and J by 3 bases, with 12 bases left in between. CDR3 loop: CASSLLGNRYEQYF. CDR3 sequence (DNA): TGTGCCAGCAGTTTGCTCGGGAACCGCTACGAGCAGTACTTC.

The rearrangement links TRBV27 to TRBJ1-6; D is perhaps TRBD1 (6 bases). Trimming shortened V by 6 bases and J by 10 bases, and 13 bases separated the two germline ends. The CDR3 is made up of 13 amino acids. The germline V gene has CDR1 MNHEY and CDR2 SMNVEV (reference sequence). The CDR3 coding sequence is TGTGCCAGCAGGGGCAGGGGTGGATCACCCCTCCACTTT. Encoded protein: CASRGRGGSPLHF.

The chain couples TRBV27 to TRBJ1-1; D is undetermined. CDR1 is MNHEY and CDR2 is SMNVEV in the germline V gene (reference sequence). CDR3 size: 13 residues. The ends were cut back, 5 bases at V and 4 bases at J, with 11 bases in the middle. The CDR3 nucleotides are TGTGCCAGCAGTCCCCGGAGTGGCACTGAAGCTTTCTTT. Translated: CASSPRSGTEAFF.

V is TRBV11-1 and J is TRBJ1-2; TRBD1 is a possible D gene (6 bases). This CDR3 comprises 14 residues. Germline-derived CDR1 and CDR2 are SGHAT and FQDESV (reference sequence). Trimming stripped 5 bases from V and 2 bases from J, with 12 bases between. CDR3 region: CASSVDRNNYGYTF. The CDR3 DNA reads as TGTGCCAGCAGCGTGGACAGAAACAACTATGGCTACACCTTC.

The chain combines TRBV7-2 with TRBJ2-7; D remains ambiguous. Trimming stripped 1 base from V and 5 bases from J, with 6 bases between. This CDR3 is built from 12 residues. The germline V gene has CDR1 SGHTA and CDR2 FQGNSA. The DNA for the CDR3 is TGTGCCAGCAGCTTAGAGGGAAACGAGCAGTACTTC. Translation gives CASSLEGNEQYF.

There are a few counts of this clone. This chain connects TRBV9 to TRBJ2-5, with 8 bases lining up with TRBD1. Germline V CDR1 and CDR2: SGDLS, YYNGEE. The CDR3 extends over 15 amino acids. V was clipped by 0 bases and J by 7 bases; unmatched bases: 8. The CDR3 loop is CASSVEGQARGTQYF. The CDR3 bases are TGTGCCAGCAGCGTAGAGGGACAGGCGAGGGGGACCCAGTACTTC.

Only a few counts were recorded for this clone. The chain is built from TRBV5-1 and TRBJ1-2; 8 bases agree with TRBD1. The CDR3 is 14 residues long. The V gene end was trimmed by 4 bases and the J gene end by 3 bases; junction bases not matched to a gene: 5. From germline, CDR1 is SGHRS and CDR2 YFSETQ. The CDR3 bases are TGCGCCAGCAGCCGGACAGGGACCGACTATGGCTACACCTTC. Protein product: CASSRTGTDYGYTF.

The V call is TRBV27, the J call TRBJ2-2; the D gene is possibly TRBD2 (6 bases). CDR1 MNHEY and CDR2 SMNVEV come from the germline V gene (reference sequence). There are 15 residues in the CDR3. V lost 4 bases, J lost 4 bases, and 13 bases lay in between. CDR3 bases: TGTGCCAGCAGTTGGAGGAGGGATGGCACCGGGGAGCTGTTTTTT. Protein product: CASSWRRDGTGELFF.

The genes are TRBV15 and TRBJ2-7, with D possibly being TRBD1 or TRBD2 (5 bases each). With 0 bases removed from V and 2 bases from J, the gap between germline ends came to 11 bases. Germline V gene data show CDR1 as LNHNV and CDR2 as YYDKDF (reference sequence). The CDR3 is 15 amino acids. Here the CDR3 DNA reads TGTGCCACCAGCAGAGATGGGGACCGACCCTACGAGCAGTACTTC. Translation: CATSRDGDRPYEQYF.

By share, this clone ranks as medium-sized. This chain uses TRBV6-5 with TRBJ2-7; 11 nucleotides agree with TRBD2. After removal of 5 bases from V and 5 bases from J, the junction contained 8 bases not matched to a gene. Looked up from germline, CDR1 is MNHEY and CDR2 is SVGAGI. CDR3 length: 15 residues. The CDR3 DNA reads TGTGCCAGCAGTCCCACTAGCGGGAGTAGCGACGAGCAGTACTTC. Translating gives CASSPTSGSSDEQYF.

J is TRBJ2-7 and V is TRBV7-3, with 7 bases fitting TRBD1. V was pared by 0 bases and J by 2 bases, with 1 base of the junction left unmatched. The CDR3 is 14 amino acids. Germline V lookup: CDR1 SGHTA, CDR2 FQGTGA. CDR3 DNA sequence: TGTGCCAGCAGCTTAACAGGGACAGCCTACGAGCAGTACTTC. Translated, it gives CASSLTGTAYEQYF. The full variable domain, in which reference TRBV7-3 and TRBJ2-7 provide the parts outside the CDR3, is GAGVSQTPSNKVTEKGKYVELRCDPISGHTALYWYRQSLGQGPEFLIYFQGTGAADDSGLPNDRFFAVRPEGSVSTLKIQRTERGDSAVYLCASSLTGTAYEQYFGPGTRLTVT.

V is TRBV6-5 and J is TRBJ1-1; possible D gene TRBD1, 5 bases. The CDR3 contains 13 residues. Germline V gene sequence: CDR1 MNHEY, CDR2 SVGAGI. V lost 7 bases and J 4 bases, leaving 13 bases between the germline ends. The CDR3 protein is CASTGAVSTEAFF. The CDR3 DNA is TGTGCCAGCACCGGGGCAGTGAGCACTGAAGCTTTCTTT.

The rearrangement links TRBV5-6 to TRBJ1-2; TRBD1 is a possible D gene (6 bases). The germline V and J ends were trimmed by 4 bases and 7 bases, with 14 bases remaining between them. Germline V gene lookup returns CDR1 SGHDT and CDR2 YYEEEE. The CDR3 loop spans 13 amino acids. CDR3 in DNA: TGTGCCAGCAGCCTCGCACAGGGAGCTGGCTACACCTTC. Encoded protein: CASSLAQGAGYTF.

V usage is TRBV18 and J usage is TRBJ2-1; 9 positions match TRBD2. After removal of 1 base from V and 5 bases from J, the junction contained 3 bases not matched to a gene. This CDR3 has 15 residues. Germline V gene sequence: CDR1 KGHSH, CDR2 LQKENI. The CDR3 region is CASSPRLAGNNEQFF. The CDR3 DNA is TGTGCCAGCTCACCACGGCTAGCGGGAAACAATGAGCAGTTCTTC.

The V call is TRBV27, the J call TRBJ2-5, with 7 bases aligning to TRBD2. The CDR3 length is 15 residues. Losses at the gene ends were 3 bases for V and 1 base for J; bases not matched to a gene: 5. Germline loops: CDR1 MNHEY, CDR2 SMNVEV (reference sequence). Written as DNA, the CDR3 is TGTGCCAGCAGTTTCCTAGCTAGCGGCCAAGAGACCCAGTACTTC. This translates into CASSFLASGQETQYF.

The chain employs TRBV4-3 and TRBJ2-1; unclear D gene. The germline V and J ends were trimmed by 0 bases and 4 bases, with 10 bases remaining between them. This CDR3 has 15 amino acids. Germline V lookup: CDR1 LGHNA, CDR2 YSLEER. This CDR3 reads CASSQEGLGYNEQFF. CDR3 nucleotide sequence: TGCGCCAGCAGCCAAGAAGGGCTAGGTTACAATGAGCAGTTCTTC.

This clone occurred once. The chain is built from TRBV28 and TRBJ1-2; D is undetermined. The V gene lost 2 bases and the J gene lost 2 bases, with 3 bases spanning the gap. Germline values: CDR1 MDHEN, CDR2 SYDVKM. There are 12 residues in the CDR3. This CDR3 reads CASSLGNYGYTF. The CDR3 nucleotides are TGTGCCAGCAGTTTAGGGAACTATGGCTACACCTTC.

The V and J genes are TRBV9 and TRBJ1-3; D not certain. There are 14 residues in the CDR3. Between the trimmed V and J ends, which lost 2 bases and 4 bases, there was a span of 10 bases. In germline, CDR1 is SGDLS, CDR2 YYNGEE. The CDR3 loop is CASSVQGVGNTIYF. In DNA, the CDR3 is TGTGCCAGCAGCGTTCAAGGAGTCGGAAACACCATATATTTT.

The chain combines TRBV14 with TRBJ2-1; D unresolved. Trimming took 1 base from V and 10 from J, leaving 8 bases between them. CDR1 SGHDN and CDR2 FVKESK come from the germline V gene. The CDR3 has 12 amino acids. CDR3 residues: CASSQVGSEQFF. CDR3 bases: TGTGCCAGCAGCCAAGTAGGTTCGGAGCAGTTCTTC.

The chain has TRBV18 and TRBJ2-7; a possible D gene is TRBD1 (6 bases). The V end lost 6 bases, the J end lost 0 bases, and 12 bases lay between the germline ends. Looked up from germline, CDR1 is KGHSH and CDR2 is LQKENI. This CDR3 region has 14 residues. The CDR3 DNA reads as TGTGCCAGCTCCTCACAAGGGGGCTCCTACGAGCAGTACTTC. This sequence encodes CASSSQGGSYEQYF.

Here the CDR3 DNA reads TGTGCCAGCAGTGAATGGGCAGGGGAACAAGAGACCCAGTACTTC. This encodes CASSEWAGEQETQYF. The chain joins TRBV25-1 to TRBJ2-5; D is perhaps TRBD1 (6 bases). Trimming cost V 1 base and J 2 bases, with 11 bases left between them. The length of the CDR3 is 15 residues. Per germline, CDR1 MGHDK and CDR2 SYGVNS.

This clone was picked up a small number of times. The chain uses TRBV4-1 and TRBJ2-5, with 7 bases identical to TRBD2. The CDR3 runs 17 residues. V lost 3 bases to trimming and J lost 3 bases; unmatched junction nucleotides: 13. The germline gives CDR1 MGHRA, CDR2 YSYEKL. CDR3 nucleotide sequence: TGCGCCAGCAGCCACGGTGAAATTTTCGCGGGAGAAGAGACCCAGTACTTC. Its protein product is CASSHGEIFAGEETQYF.

The chain employs TRBV18 and TRBJ1-5; D perhaps matches TRBD1 (5 bases). Trimming took 2 bases from V and 3 from J, leaving 8 bases between them. The CDR3 extends over 14 amino acids. Germline V gene sequence: CDR1 KGHSH, CDR2 LQKENI. This CDR3 reads CASSPTRDNQPQHF. The CDR3 region has the DNA TGTGCCAGCTCACCAACCAGGGACAATCAGCCCCAGCATTTT.

The chain joins TRBV6-1 to TRBJ1-2; D gene uncertain. CDR1 is MNHNS and CDR2 is SASEGT in the germline V gene. This CDR3 comprises 16 residues. Trimming removed 3 bases at V and 4 bases at J, with 18 bases between. CDR3 in amino acids: CASSDSLIDWVYGYTF. In nucleotides, the CDR3 is TGTGCCAGCAGTGATTCGCTAATTGATTGGGTCTATGGCTACACCTTC.

J is TRBJ2-5 and V is TRBV30; no definite D call. Trimming cost V 2 bases and J 5 bases, with 9 bases left between them. The CDR3 covers 12 residues. Germline V gene sequence: CDR1 GTSNPN, CDR2 SVGIG (reference sequence). The CDR3 coding sequence is TGTGCCTGGAGTAAAGCGTGGGAGACCCAGTACTTC. It specifies CAWSKAWETQYF.